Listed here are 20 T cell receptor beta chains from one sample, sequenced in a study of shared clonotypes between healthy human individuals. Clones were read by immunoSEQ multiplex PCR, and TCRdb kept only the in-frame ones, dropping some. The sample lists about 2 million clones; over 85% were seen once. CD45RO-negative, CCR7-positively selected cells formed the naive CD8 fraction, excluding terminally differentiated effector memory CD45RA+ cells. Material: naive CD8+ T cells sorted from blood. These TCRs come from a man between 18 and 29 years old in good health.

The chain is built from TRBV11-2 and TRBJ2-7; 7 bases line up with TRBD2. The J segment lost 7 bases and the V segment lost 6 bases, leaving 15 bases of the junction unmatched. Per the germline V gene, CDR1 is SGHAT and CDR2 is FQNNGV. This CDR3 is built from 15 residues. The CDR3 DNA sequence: TGTGCCAGCAGTCCGACTAGCTCTCTCAATAATGAGCAGTACTTC. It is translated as CASSPTSSLNNEQYF.

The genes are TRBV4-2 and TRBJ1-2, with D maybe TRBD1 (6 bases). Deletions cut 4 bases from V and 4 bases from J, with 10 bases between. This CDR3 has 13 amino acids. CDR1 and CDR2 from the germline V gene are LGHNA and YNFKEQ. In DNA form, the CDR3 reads TGTGCCAGCAGCCCCCGGGACACCTATGGCTACACCTTC. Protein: CASSPRDTYGYTF.

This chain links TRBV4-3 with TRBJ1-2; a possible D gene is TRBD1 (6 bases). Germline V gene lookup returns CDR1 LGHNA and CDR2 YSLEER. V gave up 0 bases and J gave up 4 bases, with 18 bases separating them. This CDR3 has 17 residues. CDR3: CASSQESPARGGYGYTF. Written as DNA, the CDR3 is TGCGCCAGCAGCCAAGAATCCCCGGCCAGGGGAGGCTATGGCTACACCTTC.

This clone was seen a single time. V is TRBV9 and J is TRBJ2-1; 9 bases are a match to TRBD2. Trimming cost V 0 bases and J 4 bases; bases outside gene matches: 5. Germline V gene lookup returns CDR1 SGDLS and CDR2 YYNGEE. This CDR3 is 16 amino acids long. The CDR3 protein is CASSVGAGGLYNEQFF. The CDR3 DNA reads TGTGCCAGCAGCGTAGGTGCGGGGGGGCTTTACAATGAGCAGTTCTTC.

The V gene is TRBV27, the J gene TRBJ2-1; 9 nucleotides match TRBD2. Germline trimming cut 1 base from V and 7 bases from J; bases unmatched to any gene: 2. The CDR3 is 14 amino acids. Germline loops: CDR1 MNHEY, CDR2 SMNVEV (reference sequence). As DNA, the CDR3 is TGTGCCAGCAGTTTATGGCGGGAGGGTAATGAGCAGTTCTTC. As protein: CASSLWREGNEQFF.

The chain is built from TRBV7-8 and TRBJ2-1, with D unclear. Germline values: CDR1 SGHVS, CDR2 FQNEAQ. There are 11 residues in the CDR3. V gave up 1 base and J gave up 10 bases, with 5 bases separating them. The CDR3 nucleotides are TGTGCCAGCAGCTTAGATAGCGAGCAGTTCTTC. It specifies CASSLDSEQFF.

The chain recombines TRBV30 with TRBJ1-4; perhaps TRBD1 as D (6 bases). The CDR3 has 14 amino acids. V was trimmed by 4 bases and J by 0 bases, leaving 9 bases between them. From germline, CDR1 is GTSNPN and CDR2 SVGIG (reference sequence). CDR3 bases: TGTGCCTGGACTGGGGGCGCAACTAATGAAAAACTGTTTTTT. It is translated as CAWTGGATNEKLFF.

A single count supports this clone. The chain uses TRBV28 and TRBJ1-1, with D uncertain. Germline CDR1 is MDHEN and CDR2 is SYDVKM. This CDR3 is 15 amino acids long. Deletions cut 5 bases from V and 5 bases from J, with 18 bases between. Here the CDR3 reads CASSDPGGSSTEAFF. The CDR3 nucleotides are TGTGCCAGCAGTGACCCTGGTGGGAGTAGTACTGAAGCTTTCTTT.

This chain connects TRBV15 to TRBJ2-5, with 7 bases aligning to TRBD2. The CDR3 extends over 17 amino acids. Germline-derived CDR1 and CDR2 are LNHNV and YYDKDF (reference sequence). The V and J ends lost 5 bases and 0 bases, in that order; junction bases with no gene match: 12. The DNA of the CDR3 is TGTGCCACCAGCCCTGGGGAGGGAGGGGCGTACCAAGAGACCCAGTACTTC. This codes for CATSPGEGGAYQETQYF.

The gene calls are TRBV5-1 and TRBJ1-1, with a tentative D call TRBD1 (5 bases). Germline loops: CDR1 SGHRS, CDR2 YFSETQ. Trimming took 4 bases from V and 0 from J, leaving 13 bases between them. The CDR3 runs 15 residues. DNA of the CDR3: TGCGCCAGCAGCGGATCCAGGGAGGTGAACACTGAAGCTTTCTTT. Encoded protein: CASSGSREVNTEAFF.

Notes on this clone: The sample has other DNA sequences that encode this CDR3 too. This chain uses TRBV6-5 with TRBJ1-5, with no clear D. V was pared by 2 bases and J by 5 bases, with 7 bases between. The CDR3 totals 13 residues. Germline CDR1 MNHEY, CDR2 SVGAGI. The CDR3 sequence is CASSYGVDQPQHF. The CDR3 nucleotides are TGTGCCAGCAGTTACGGGGTAGATCAGCCCCAGCATTTT.

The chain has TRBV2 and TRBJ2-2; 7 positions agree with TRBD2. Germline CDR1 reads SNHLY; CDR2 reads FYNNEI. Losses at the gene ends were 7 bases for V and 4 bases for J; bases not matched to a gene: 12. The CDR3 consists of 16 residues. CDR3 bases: TGTGCCAGCAAGGTTGGTCGGACTAGTTTCACCGGGGAGCTGTTTTTT. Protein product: CASKVGRTSFTGELFF.

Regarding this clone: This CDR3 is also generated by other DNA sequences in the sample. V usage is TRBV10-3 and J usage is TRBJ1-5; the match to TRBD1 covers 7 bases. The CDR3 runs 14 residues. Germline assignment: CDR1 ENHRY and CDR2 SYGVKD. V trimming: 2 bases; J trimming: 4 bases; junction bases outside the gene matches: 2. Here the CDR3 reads CAISEAQGNQPQHF. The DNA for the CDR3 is TGTGCCATCAGTGAGGCACAGGGGAATCAGCCCCAGCATTTT.

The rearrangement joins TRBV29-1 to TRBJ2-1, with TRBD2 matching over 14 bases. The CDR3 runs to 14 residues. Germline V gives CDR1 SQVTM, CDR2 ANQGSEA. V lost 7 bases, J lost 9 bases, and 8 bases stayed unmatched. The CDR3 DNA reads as TGCAGCGCAGTGGGACTAGCGGGAGTTCTTGAGCAGTTCTTC. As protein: CSAVGLAGVLEQFF.

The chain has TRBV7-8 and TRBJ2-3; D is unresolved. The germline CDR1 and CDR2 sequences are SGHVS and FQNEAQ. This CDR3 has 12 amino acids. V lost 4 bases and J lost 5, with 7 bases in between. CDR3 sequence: CASSSDLDTQYF. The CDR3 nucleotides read TGTGCCAGCAGCTCGGACCTAGATACGCAGTATTTT.

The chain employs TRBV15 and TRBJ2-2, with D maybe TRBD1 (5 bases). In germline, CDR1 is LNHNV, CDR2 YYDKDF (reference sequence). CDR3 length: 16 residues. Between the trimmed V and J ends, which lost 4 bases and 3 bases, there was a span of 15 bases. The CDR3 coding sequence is TGTGCCACCAGCACCCCTGGGGCTTTAGACACCGGGGAGCTGTTTTTT. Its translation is CATSTPGALDTGELFF.

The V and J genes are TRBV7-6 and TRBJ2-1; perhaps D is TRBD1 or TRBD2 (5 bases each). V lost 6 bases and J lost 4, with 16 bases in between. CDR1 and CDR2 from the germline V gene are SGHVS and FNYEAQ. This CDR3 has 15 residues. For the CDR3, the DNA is TGTGCCAGCAGTCTAGGGGACGTAGGGTACAATGAGCAGTTCTTC. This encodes CASSLGDVGYNEQFF.

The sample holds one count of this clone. DNA for the CDR3: TGTGCCTGTAAGGGAATCAAAAACATTCAGTACTTC. As protein: CACKGIKNIQYF. The rearrangement links TRBV30 to TRBJ2-4; no definite D call. From germline, CDR1 is GTSNPN and CDR2 SVGIG (reference sequence). The CDR3 extends over 12 amino acids. V was pared by 6 bases and J by 3 bases, with 9 bases between.

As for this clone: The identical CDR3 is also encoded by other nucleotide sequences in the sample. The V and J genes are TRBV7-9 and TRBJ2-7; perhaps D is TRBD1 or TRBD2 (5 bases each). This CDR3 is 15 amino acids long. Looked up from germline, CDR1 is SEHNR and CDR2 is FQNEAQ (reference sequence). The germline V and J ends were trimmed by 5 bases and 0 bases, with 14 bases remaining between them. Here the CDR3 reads CASSTTGGSSYEQYF. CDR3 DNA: TGTGCCAGCAGCACTACTGGGGGAAGCTCCTACGAGCAGTACTTC.

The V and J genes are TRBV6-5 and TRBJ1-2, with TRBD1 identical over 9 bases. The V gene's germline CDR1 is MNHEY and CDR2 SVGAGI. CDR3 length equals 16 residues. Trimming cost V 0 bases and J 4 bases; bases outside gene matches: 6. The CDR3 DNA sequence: TGTGCCAGCAGTTACTCGACAGGGGGATTGGGCTATGGCTACACCTTC. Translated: CASSYSTGGLGYGYTF.